These 20 T cell receptor beta chains share one sample of origin, sequenced in a study of vaccination and CD4 T cells after COVID-19. Treatment described: approximately 10-day PBMC culture with coronavirus spike peptide pools or control peptides (ViraFEST assay). Sequence data for DNA of cultured CD4+ T cells were generated by the Oncomine TCR Beta short-read assay. In TCRdb, the PCR reads were re-called with MiXCR into one record per CDR3 protein. The profile shows tens of thousands of distinct CDR3 sequences, 45% to 60% of them singletons. Their recognized antigens are unknown. Sequenced: CD4+ T cells from blood, cultured in vitro. These TCRs come from a human donor who had recovered from COVID-19.

The chain is built from TRBV20-1 and TRBJ2-1; no clear D gene. This CDR3 region has 9 residues. V dropped 7 bases and J dropped 10 bases, with 8 bases sitting between them. CDR1 and CDR2 (germline): DFQATT, SNEGSKA (reference sequence). CDR3: CSVSVEQFF. The CDR3 DNA reads as TGCAGTGTGTCGGTGGAGCAGTTCTTC.

This clonotype was observed a few times. This sequence joins TRBV6-1 and TRBJ2-1; TRBD2 matches 7 bases. The CDR3 extends over 14 amino acids. The germline CDR1 and CDR2 sequences are MNHNS and SASEGT. V lost 5 bases, J lost 8 bases, and 9 bases stayed unmatched. The CDR3 protein is CASSKGLVVDEQFF. As DNA, the CDR3 is TGTGCCAGCAGTAAAGGACTAGTGGTCGATGAGCAGTTCTTC.

This clonotype was observed a handful of times. V is TRBV12-3 or TRBV12-4 and J is TRBJ2-3; D remains unclear. There are 13 residues in the CDR3. V gave up 6 bases and J gave up 3 bases, with 10 bases separating them. The CDR3 spells CASRPGVTDTQYF. CDR3 nucleotides: TGTGCCAGCAGACCAGGAGTTACAGATACGCAGTATTTT.

This chain links TRBV24-1 with TRBJ2-1; 11 bases map to TRBD2. Germline CDR1 is KGHDR and CDR2 is SFDVKD. Unmatched junction bases numbered 14, after V lost 5 bases and J lost 9 bases. The CDR3 runs 17 residues. DNA of the CDR3: TGTGCCACCAGTGGGCCGGGACTAGCGGAGAGGGGGGCTGAGCAGTTCTTC. It codes for CATSGPGLAERGAEQFF.

This clonotype has only a few counts. The rearrangement links TRBV5-1 to TRBJ1-1; D not certain. V lost 4 bases and J 1 base, leaving 11 bases between the germline ends. The CDR3 length is 14 residues. Germline V CDR1 and CDR2: SGHRS, YFSETQ. The CDR3 sequence: CASSAQERNTEAFF. DNA of the CDR3: TGCGCCAGCAGCGCGCAGGAGCGGAACACTGAAGCTTTCTTT.

This clonotype was observed a few times. This chain connects TRBV7-9 to TRBJ2-3; 15 bases are a match to TRBD2. Trimming removed 3 bases from V and 1 base from J; junction bases left unmatched: 8. The CDR3 totals 19 residues. The germline V gene encodes CDR1 SEHNR and CDR2 FQNEAQ (reference sequence). Here the CDR3 reads CASSFTGTSGRWGTDTQYF. The CDR3 region has the DNA TGTGCCAGCAGCTTTACCGGGACTAGCGGGAGGTGGGGCACAGATACGCAGTATTTT.

The genes are TRBV2 and TRBJ2-3; D is unresolved. Trimming stripped 7 bases from V and 1 base from J, with 15 bases between. Germline assignment: CDR1 SNHLY and CDR2 FYNNEI. The CDR3 runs to 15 residues. This CDR3 reads CASTQERSGTDTQYF. The CDR3 DNA sequence: TGTGCCAGCACTCAGGAGAGATCTGGCACAGATACGCAGTATTTT.

The gene calls are TRBV7-2 and TRBJ2-5; 13 bases are shared with TRBD2. Losses at the gene ends were 1 base for V and 2 bases for J; bases not matched to a gene: 1. The CDR3 runs 16 residues. Per germline, CDR1 SGHTA and CDR2 FQGNSA. CDR3 loop: CASSLGTSGGQETQYF. The CDR3 DNA reads as TGTGCCAGCAGCTTAGGGACTAGCGGGGGTCAAGAGACCCAGTACTTC.

This clonotype was counted only a few times. The chain joins TRBV27 to TRBJ2-5, with unresolved D. Looked up from germline, CDR1 is MNHEY and CDR2 is SMNVEV (reference sequence). The CDR3 sequence is 12 residues long. Trimming cost V 5 bases and J 4 bases, with 8 bases left between them. The CDR3 coding sequence is TGTGCCAGCAGTCCCACTCGAGAGACCCAGTACTTC. Its protein product is CASSPTRETQYF.

By share of the sample, this clonotype is medium-sized. The gene calls are TRBV6-1 and TRBJ2-3, with 8 bases aligning to TRBD2. The CDR3 is 14 amino acids. Trimming cost V 6 bases and J 2 bases; bases outside gene matches: 4. Germline V gene lookup returns CDR1 MNHNS and CDR2 SASEGT. This CDR3 is CASRWREVTDTQYF. CDR3 nucleotide sequence: TGTGCCAGCAGGTGGCGGGAGGTCACAGATACGCAGTATTTT.

The chain joins TRBV5-1 to TRBJ1-1; D is unclear. Trimming took off 2 bases at V and 3 bases at J, with 11 bases between the two ends. This CDR3 region has 14 residues. CDR1 and CDR2 (germline): SGHRS, YFSETQ. As DNA, the CDR3 is TGCGCCAGCAGCTTCTCCTCTGGGGACACTGAAGCTTTCTTT. Its protein is CASSFSSGDTEAFF.

The J gene is TRBJ1-2, the V gene TRBV12-3 or TRBV12-4; 7 bases are a match to TRBD1. Trimming cost V 3 bases and J 2 bases; bases outside gene matches: 3. The CDR3 has 14 amino acids. CDR3 residues: CASSLGQTNYGYTF. The CDR3 DNA follows: TGTGCCAGCAGTTTGGGACAGACGAACTATGGCTACACCTTC.

The rearrangement links TRBV28 to TRBJ2-2; D is unresolved. The V end was cut by 6 bases, the J end by 5 bases, with 13 bases between. The CDR3 spans 14 residues. Germline V gene data show CDR1 as MDHEN and CDR2 as SYDVKM. For the CDR3, the DNA is TGTGCCAGCAGAATAGGTTTATCAACCGGGGAGCTGTTTTTT. Translating gives CASRIGLSTGELFF.

The genes are TRBV30 and TRBJ1-4, with TRBD1 matching over 8 bases. Per the germline V gene, CDR1 is GTSNPN and CDR2 is SVGIG (reference sequence). This CDR3 is built from 13 residues. V lost 8 bases and J lost 7; bases outside the gene matches: 9. Here the CDR3 DNA reads TGTGCCCGCCGGACAGGGAGAAGTGAAAAACTGTTTTTT. Translating it yields CARRTGRSEKLFF. The full variable domain, completed using reference TRBV30 and TRBJ1-4, is SQTIHQWPATLVQPVGSPLSLECTVEGTSNPNLYWYRQAAGRGLQLLFYSVGIGQISSEVPQNLSASRPQDRQFILSSKKLLLSDSGFYLCARRTGRSEKLFFGSGTQLSVL.

This clonotype counts as medium-sized. V usage is TRBV7-2 and J usage is TRBJ1-5, with D possibly matching TRBD1 (5 bases). CDR3 length equals 16 residues. V shed 6 bases and J shed 1 base, with 16 bases lying between them. Germline CDR1 SGHTA, CDR2 FQGNSA. In DNA form, the CDR3 reads TGTGCCAGCAGTCTACCCCCGGGGGTAAGCAATCAGCCCCAGCATTTT. Its translation: CASSLPPGVSNQPQHF.

This chain uses TRBV19 with TRBJ1-2; possibly TRBD1 for D (5 bases). V dropped 6 bases and J dropped 4 bases, with 18 bases sitting between them. This CDR3 has 15 residues. Germline V gives CDR1 LNHDA, CDR2 SQIVND (reference sequence). The CDR3 region is CASRPTGVRVYGYTF. In nucleotides, the CDR3 is TGTGCCAGTAGGCCTACAGGAGTTCGGGTCTATGGCTACACCTTC.

The V call is TRBV21-1, the J call TRBJ2-6; the table's D call, TRBD1, was not checked against the DNA. TRBV21-1 is annotated as a pseudogene. There are 14 residues in the CDR3. The CDR3: CASSKVGGRHVLTF. The CDR3 DNA follows: TGTGCCAGCAGCAAAGTGGGGGGTAGGCACGTCCTGACTTTC.

The table lists this clonotype with a few counts. The chain employs TRBV19 and TRBJ1-2; the match to TRBD1 covers 7 bases. V lost 6 bases to trimming and J lost 8 bases; unmatched junction nucleotides: 9. CDR3 length: 13 amino acids. In germline, CDR1 is LNHDA, CDR2 SQIVND (reference sequence). DNA of the CDR3: TGTGCCAGTAGCGTAATAGGGACAGACGGCTACACCTTC. Translation: CASSVIGTDGYTF.

This clonotype came up a few times. The chain is built from TRBV29-1 and TRBJ1-2; D is uncertain. V gave up 3 bases and J gave up 4 bases, with 6 bases separating them. The CDR3 spans 11 residues. Germline assignment: CDR1 SQVTM and CDR2 ANQGSEA. This CDR3 reads CSVDSSYGYTF. In nucleotides, the CDR3 is TGCAGCGTTGACTCTAGCTATGGCTACACCTTC.

CDR3 loop: CASSFPGHFNQPQHF. The DNA for the CDR3 is TGTGCCAGCAGTTTTCCGGGACATTTCAATCAGCCCCAGCATTTT. The chain couples TRBV6-5 to TRBJ1-5, with D possibly being TRBD1 (6 bases). Trimming shortened V by 4 bases and J by 3 bases, and 13 bases separated the two germline ends. The CDR3 contains 15 residues. Germline V gene sequence: CDR1 MNHEY, CDR2 SVGAGI.